This T cell receptor (beta chain) originates from a study of T cell repertoires in cytomegalovirus infection. About the study: Recently identified HLA-C-restricted and well-studied HLA-B-restricted CMV epitopes were used. CMV infection together with matching HLA type was indicated by public TCR beta signatures.

As concerns this clonotype: Its antigen is still unknown.

From germline, CDR1 is MDHEN and CDR2 SYDVKM. This CDR3 is built from 14 residues. Trimming removed 6 bases from V and 6 bases from J; junction bases left unmatched: 10. TCRdb reprocessed the reads with MiXCR, giving one entry per CDR3 protein. The profile shows roughly 920,000 distinct CDR3 sequences, around 29% of them singletons. Study results and caveats: HLA-C-restricted, CMV-specific TCR beta clonotypes were dominant ex vivo.

The sample here was cultured CD8+ T cells from PBMCs, taken from culture after CMV antigen stimulation. The TCR sequence derives from a human donor in good health (CMV status not recorded). Some clones in this sample may be carry-over from other donors' samples. The chain combines TRBV28 with TRBJ1-1; 7 nucleotides line up with TRBD1. The chain's CDR3 is CASSRHRGRAEAFF. In DNA form, the CDR3 reads TGTGCCAGCAGCCGACACAGGGGAAGGGCTGAAGCTTTCTTT.